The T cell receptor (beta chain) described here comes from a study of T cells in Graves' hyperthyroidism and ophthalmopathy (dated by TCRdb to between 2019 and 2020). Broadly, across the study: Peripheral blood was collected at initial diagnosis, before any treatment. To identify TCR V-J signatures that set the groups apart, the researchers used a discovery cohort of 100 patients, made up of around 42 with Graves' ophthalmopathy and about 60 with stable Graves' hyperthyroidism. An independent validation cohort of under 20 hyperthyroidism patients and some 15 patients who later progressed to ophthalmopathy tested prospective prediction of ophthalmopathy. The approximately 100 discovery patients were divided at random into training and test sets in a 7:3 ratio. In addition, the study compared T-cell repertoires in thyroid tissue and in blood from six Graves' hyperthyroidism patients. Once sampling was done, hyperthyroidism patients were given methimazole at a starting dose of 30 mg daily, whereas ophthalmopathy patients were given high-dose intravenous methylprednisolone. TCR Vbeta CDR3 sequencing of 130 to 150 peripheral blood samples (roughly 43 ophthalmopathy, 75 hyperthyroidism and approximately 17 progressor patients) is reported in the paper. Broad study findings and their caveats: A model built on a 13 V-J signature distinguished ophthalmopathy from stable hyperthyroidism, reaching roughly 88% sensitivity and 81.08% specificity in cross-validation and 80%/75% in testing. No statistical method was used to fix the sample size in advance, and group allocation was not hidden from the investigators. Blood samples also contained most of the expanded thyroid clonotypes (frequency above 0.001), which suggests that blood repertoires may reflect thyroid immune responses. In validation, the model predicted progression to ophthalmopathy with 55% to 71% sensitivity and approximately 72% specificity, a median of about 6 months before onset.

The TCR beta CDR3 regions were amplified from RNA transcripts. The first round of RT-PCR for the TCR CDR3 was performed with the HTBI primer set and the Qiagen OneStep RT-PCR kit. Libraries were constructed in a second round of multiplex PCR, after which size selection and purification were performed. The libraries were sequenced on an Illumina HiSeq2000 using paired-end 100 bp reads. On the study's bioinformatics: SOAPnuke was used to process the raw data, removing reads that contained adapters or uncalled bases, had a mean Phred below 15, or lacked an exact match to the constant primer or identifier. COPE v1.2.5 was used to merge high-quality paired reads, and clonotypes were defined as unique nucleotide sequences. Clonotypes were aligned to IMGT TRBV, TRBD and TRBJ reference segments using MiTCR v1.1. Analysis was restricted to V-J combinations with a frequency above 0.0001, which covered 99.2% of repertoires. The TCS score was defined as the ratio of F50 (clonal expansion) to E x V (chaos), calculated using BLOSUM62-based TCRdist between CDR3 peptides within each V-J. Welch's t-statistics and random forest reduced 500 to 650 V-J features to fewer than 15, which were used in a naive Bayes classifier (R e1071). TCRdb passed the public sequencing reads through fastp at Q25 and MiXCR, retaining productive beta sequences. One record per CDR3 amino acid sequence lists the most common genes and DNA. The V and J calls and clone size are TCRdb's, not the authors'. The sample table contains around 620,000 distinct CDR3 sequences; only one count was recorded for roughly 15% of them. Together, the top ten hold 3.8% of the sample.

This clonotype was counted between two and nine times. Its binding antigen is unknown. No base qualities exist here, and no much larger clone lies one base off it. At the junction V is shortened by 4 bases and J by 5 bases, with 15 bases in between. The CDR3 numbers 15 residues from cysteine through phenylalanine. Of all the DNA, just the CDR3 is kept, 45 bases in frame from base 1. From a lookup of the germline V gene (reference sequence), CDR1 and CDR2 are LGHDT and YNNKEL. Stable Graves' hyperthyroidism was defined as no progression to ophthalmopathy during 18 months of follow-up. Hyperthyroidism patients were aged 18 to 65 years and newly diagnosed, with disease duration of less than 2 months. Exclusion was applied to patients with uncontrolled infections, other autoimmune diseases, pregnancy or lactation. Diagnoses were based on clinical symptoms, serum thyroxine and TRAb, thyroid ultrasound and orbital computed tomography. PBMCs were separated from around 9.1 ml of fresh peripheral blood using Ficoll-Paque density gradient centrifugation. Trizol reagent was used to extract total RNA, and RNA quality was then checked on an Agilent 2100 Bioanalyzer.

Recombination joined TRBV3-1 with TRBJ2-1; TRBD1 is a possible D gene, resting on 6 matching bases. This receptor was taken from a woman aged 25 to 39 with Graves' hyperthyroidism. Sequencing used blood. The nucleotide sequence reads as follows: TGTGCCAGCAGCCCAGAAGAACGGACAGACAATGAGCAGTTCTTC. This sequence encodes CASSPEERTDNEQFF.